Listed below are T cell receptor beta chains from one sample, sequenced in a study of glioma-infiltrating T cells after dendritic cell vaccination. Sequenced by immunoSEQ multiplex PCR; TCRdb stores in-frame clones only, minus some. The sample consists of about 46,000 clones, over 75% of them appearing once. Sequencing was performed on blood, taken after dendritic cell vaccination. All receptors come from a human donor with glioblastoma. Both conserved end residues are part of each CDR3. The D gene is left open where the match is weak. Size values are once, few and many counts, or a class for expanded clones, and some rows have none.

J gene | clone size | CDR3 length | V gene | D gene | CDR3 DNA | CDR3 protein
TRBJ1-1 | - | 16 | TRBV5-4 | TRBD1 | TGTGCCAGCAGCATCCGGGACAGGGGATATCGCACTGAAGCTTTCTTT | CASSIRDRGYRTEAFF
TRBJ2-7 | - | 13 | TRBV11-2 | - | TGTGCCAGCAGCTTAGGCAGGGTGGGGACACAGTACTTC | CASSLGRVGTQYF
TRBJ2-7 | - | 15 | TRBV5-1 | TRBD2 | TGCGCCAGCAGCTTGGAGGGGACTAGCGGTCGAGAGCAGTACTTC | CASSLEGTSGREQYF
TRBJ1-4 | - | 16 | TRBV4-1 | TRBD1 | TGCGCCAGCAGCCAGAGGACAGGGGCAACTAATGAAAAACTGTTTTTT | CASSQRTGATNEKLFF
TRBJ1-2 | - | 15 | TRBV9 | TRBD1 | TGTGCCAGCAGCCCAAGGACAGGGAGGAACTATGGCTACACCTTC | CASSPRTGRNYGYTF
TRBJ1-3 | - | 14 | TRBV11-2 | TRBD1 | TGTGCCAGCAGCTCCCGTCAGGGGGATATCACCATATATTTT | CASSSRQGDITIYF
TRBJ2-3 | - | 17 | TRBV5-1 | TRBD2 | TGCGCCAGCAGCTACCTAGCGGGCAGTCAGGACACAGATACGCAGTATTTT | CASSYLAGSQDTDTQYF
TRBJ1-6 | - | 16 | TRBV15 | TRBD1 | TGTGCCACCAGCAGAGAGGTCCCGGGACAGGGTTCACCCCTCCACTTT | CATSREVPGQGSPLHF
TRBJ2-3 | - | 12 | TRBV10-1 | - | TGCGCCAGGGAGATGTGCCGACGTACGCAGTATTTT | CAREMCRRTQYF
TRBJ2-1 | - | 14 | TRBV4-1 | TRBD1 | TGCGCCAGCGGACAACAGGGGGCCTACAATGAGCAGTTCTTC | CASGQQGAYNEQFF
TRBJ2-1 | once | 15 | TRBV28 | TRBD2 | TGTGCCAGCAGTAAGAGCGGGAGCTCCTACAATGAGCAGTTCTTC | CASSKSGSSYNEQFF
TRBJ1-1 | - | 14 | TRBV9 | TRBD1 | TGTGCCAGCAGGTATAGGACAGGGAACACTGAAGCTTTCTTT | CASRYRTGNTEAFF
TRBJ2-2 | once | 16 | TRBV5-1 | TRBD2 | TGCGCCAGCAGCTTACCGGGACTAGCGGACACCGGGGAGCTGTTTTTT | CASSLPGLADTGELFF
TRBJ1-2 | - | 14 | TRBV4-1 | TRBD1 | TGCGCCAGCAGCCGGACGACAGGGCCTGATGGCTACACCTTC | CASSRTTGPDGYTF
TRBJ2-5 | few | 15 | TRBV7-9 | - | TGTGCCAGCAGCTTAAGTGGCTCCCCCCAAGAGACCCAGTACTTC | CASSLSGSPQETQYF
TRBJ2-1 | - | 18 | TRBV5-1 | TRBD2 | TGCGCCAGCAGCGCCCGGGGTAGCGGGGGGGGGACCTACAATGAGCAGTTCTTC | CASSARGSGGGTYNEQFF
TRBJ2-1 | - | 15 | TRBV9 | TRBD2 | TGTGCCAGCAGCCCAGGGACTAGCGCCTACAATGAGCAGTTCTTC | CASSPGTSAYNEQFF
TRBJ2-7 | - | 18 | TRBV5-1 | TRBD2 | TGCGCCAGCAGCCTCAACGGACTAGCGGGAGGGGAGGTCTACGAGCAGTACTTC | CASSLNGLAGGEVYEQYF
TRBJ1-1 | - | 13 | TRBV6-4 | - | TGTGCCAGCAGTGACTCGATAGGTCCGATGAGACTTTTT | CASSDSIGPMRLF
TRBJ1-5 | - | 13 | TRBV6-6 | - | TGTGCCAGCAGTGACAGTGGAACTCAGCCCCAGCATTTT | CASSDSGTQPQHF
TRBJ1-2 | - | 15 | TRBV9 | TRBD1 | TGTGCCAGCAGCGATGAGACAGGGGGAAACTATGGCTACACCTTC | CASSDETGGNYGYTF
TRBJ2-2 | - | 13 | TRBV7-8 | - | TGTGCCAGCACCTCGACGGAGGCCGGGGAGCTGTTTTTT | CASTSTEAGELFF
TRBJ1-5 | - | 18 | TRBV4-1 | - | TGCGCCAGCAGCCAAGATATGAATAGGGGAGGATACCATCAGCCCCAGCATTTT | CASSQDMNRGGYHQPQHF
TRBJ2-7 | - | 11 | TRBV29-1 | TRBD2 | TGCAGCGTTGGGACTAGCTACGAGCAGTACTTC | CSVGTSYEQYF
TRBJ1-2 | - | 16 | TRBV7-9 | TRBD1 | TGTGCCAGCAGCTCCTCCGGGACAGTCACACCCTATGGCTACACCTTC | CASSSSGTVTPYGYTF
TRBJ2-2 | - | 16 | TRBV18 | TRBD1 | TGTGCCAGCTCACCCGCCGGGACAGAGAACACCGGGGAGCTGTTTTTT | CASSPAGTENTGELFF
TRBJ2-2 | - | 12 | TRBV5-4 | - | TGTGCCAGCAGCGACGGGTCCGGGGAGCTGTTTTTT | CASSDGSGELFF
TRBJ1-1 | - | 15 | TRBV7-8 | TRBD1 | TGTGCCAGCACTGAACAGGGGGCGCTGAACACTGAAGCTTTCTTT | CASTEQGALNTEAFF
TRBJ2-7 | - | 11 | TRBV28 | - | TGTGCCAGCAGCCCCAACTACGAGCAGTACTTC | CASSPNYEQYF
TRBJ2-2 | once | 14 | TRBV4-3 | TRBD1 | TGCGCCAGCAGCGGGACAGGGAACACCGGGGAGCTGTTTTTT | CASSGTGNTGELFF
TRBJ2-1 | - | 15 | TRBV18 | - | TGTGCCAGCTCACCAGTTGTGAGTTTCGGGAATGAGCAGTTCTTC | CASSPVVSFGNEQFF
TRBJ2-3 | - | 15 | TRBV10-3 | - | TGTGCCATCACGCGGTCCCCGGGAAGCACAGATACGCAGTATTTT | CAITRSPGSTDTQYF
TRBJ2-1 | - | 13 | TRBV27 | TRBD2 | TGTGCCAGCTGGACTAGCGGGAGGAGTGAGCAGTTCTTC | CASWTSGRSEQFF
TRBJ2-5 | - | 16 | TRBV7-7 | - | TGTGCTAGCAGCTTAGGAGGAGGACGGTACCAAGAGACCCAGTACTTC | CASSLGGGRYQETQYF
TRBJ1-4 | once | 14 | TRBV2 | - | TGTGCCAGCAGGGAAAGGAGTCGGGGTGAAAAACTGTTTTTT | CASRERSRGEKLFF
TRBJ1-5 | - | 13 | TRBV6-1 | - | TGTGCCAGCAGTCAGACCCGGGACTCTTCCCAGCATTTT | CASSQTRDSSQHF
TRBJ1-1 | - | 12 | TRBV7-9 | - | TGTGCCAGCAGCCGGAGGGACACTGAAGCTTTCTTT | CASSRRDTEAFF
TRBJ1-1 | - | 14 | TRBV28 | - | TGTGCCAGCAGCACTAGTTGGTCCGGAGCTGAAGCTTTCTTT | CASSTSWSGAEAFF
TRBJ1-2 | - | 11 | TRBV6-1 | - | TGTGCCATTGGGACATTCTATGGCTACACCTTC | CAIGTFYGYTF
TRBJ2-5 | - | 14 | TRBV9 | - | TGTGCCAGCAGCGTAGCCGCGGTACAAGAGACCCAGTACTTC | CASSVAAVQETQYF
TRBJ2-3 | - | 14 | TRBV5-6 | TRBD2 | TGTGCCAGCAGCCTAGCGGGGTTCACAGATACGCAGTATTTT | CASSLAGFTDTQYF
TRBJ2-3 | - | 16 | TRBV5-5 | TRBD2 | TGTGCCAGCAGCTTGCGGGGACTAGCTAGCACAGATACGCAGTATTTT | CASSLRGLASTDTQYF
TRBJ2-7 | - | 13 | TRBV5-1 | TRBD2 | TGCGCCAGCAGCCCCTCCGGGGGGTTCGAGCAGTACTTC | CASSPSGGFEQYF
TRBJ1-2 | - | 14 | TRBV28 | TRBD1 | TGTGCCAGCACCACGCGGGCCAGGGGGCATGGCTACACCTTC | CASTTRARGHGYTF
TRBJ1-2 | - | 17 | TRBV11-2 | - | TGTGCCAGCAGCTTCAGACTGCCCCAGTTTTCTAACTATGGCTACACCTTC | CASSFRLPQFSNYGYTF
TRBJ2-1 | - | 15 | TRBV10-3 | - | TGTGCCATCAGTGCCCCGCAGGGGATCTACAATGAGCAGTTCTTC | CAISAPQGIYNEQFF
TRBJ1-2 | - | 14 | TRBV30 | - | TGTGCCTGGAGGAAGGTGGGCAGACCCTATGGCTACACCTTC | CAWRKVGRPYGYTF
TRBJ2-7 | - | 14 | TRBV7-2 | TRBD2 | TGTGCCAGCAGCTTCCGGACTAGCGGGAGCGAGCAGTACTTC | CASSFRTSGSEQYF
TRBJ1-4 | - | 15 | TRBV7-9 | - | TGTGCCAGCACCTCCGAGAGGGGGTTCAGTGAAAAACTGTTTTTT | CASTSERGFSEKLFF